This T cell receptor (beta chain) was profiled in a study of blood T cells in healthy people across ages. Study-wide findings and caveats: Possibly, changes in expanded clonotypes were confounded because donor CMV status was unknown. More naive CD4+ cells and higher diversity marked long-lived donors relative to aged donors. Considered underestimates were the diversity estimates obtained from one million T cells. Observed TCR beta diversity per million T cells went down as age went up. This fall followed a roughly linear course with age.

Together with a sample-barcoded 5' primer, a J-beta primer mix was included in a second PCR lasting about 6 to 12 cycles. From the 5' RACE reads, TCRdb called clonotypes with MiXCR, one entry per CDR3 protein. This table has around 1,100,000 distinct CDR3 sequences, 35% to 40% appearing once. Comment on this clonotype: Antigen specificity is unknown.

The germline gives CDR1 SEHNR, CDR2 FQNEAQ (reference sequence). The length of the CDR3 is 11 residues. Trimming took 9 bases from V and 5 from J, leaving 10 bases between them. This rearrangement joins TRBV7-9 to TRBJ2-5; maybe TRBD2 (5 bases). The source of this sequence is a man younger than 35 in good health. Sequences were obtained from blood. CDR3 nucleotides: TGTGCCAGTGAATGGAGGGAGACCCAGTACTTC. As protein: CASEWRETQYF.